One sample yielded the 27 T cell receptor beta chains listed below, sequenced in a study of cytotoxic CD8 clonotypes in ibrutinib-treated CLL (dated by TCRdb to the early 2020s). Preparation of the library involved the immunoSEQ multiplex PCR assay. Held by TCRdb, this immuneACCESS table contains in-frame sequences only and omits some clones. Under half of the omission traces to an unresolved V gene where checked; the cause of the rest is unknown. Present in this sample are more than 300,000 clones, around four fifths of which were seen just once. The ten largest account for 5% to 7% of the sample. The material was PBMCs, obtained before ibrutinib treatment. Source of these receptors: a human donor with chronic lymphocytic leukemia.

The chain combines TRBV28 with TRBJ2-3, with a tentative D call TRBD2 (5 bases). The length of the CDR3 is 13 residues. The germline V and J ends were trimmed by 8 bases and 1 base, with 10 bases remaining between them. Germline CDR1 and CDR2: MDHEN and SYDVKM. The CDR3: CASGTGGTDTQYF. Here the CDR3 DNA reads TGTGCCAGCGGTACCGGGGGCACAGATACGCAGTATTTT. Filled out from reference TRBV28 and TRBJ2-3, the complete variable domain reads DVKVTQSSRYLVKRTGEKVFLECVQDMDHENMFWYRQDPGLGLRLIYFSYDVKMKEKGDIPEGYSVSREKKERFSLILESASTNQTSMYLCASGTGGTDTQYFGPGTRLTVL.

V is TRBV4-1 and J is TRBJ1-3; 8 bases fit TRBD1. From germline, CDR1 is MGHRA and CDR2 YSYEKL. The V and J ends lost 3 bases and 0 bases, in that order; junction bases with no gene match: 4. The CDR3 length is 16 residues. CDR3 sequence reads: CASSHVTGGSGNTIYF. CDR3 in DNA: TGCGCCAGCAGCCATGTCACAGGGGGCTCTGGAAACACCATATATTTT.

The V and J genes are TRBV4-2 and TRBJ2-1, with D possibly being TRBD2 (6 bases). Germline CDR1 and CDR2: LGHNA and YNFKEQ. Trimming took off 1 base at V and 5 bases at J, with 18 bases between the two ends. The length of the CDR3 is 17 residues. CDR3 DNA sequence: TGTGCCAGCAGCCAAGGCCGACTAGTTGTAACGAACAATGAGCAGTTCTTC. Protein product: CASSQGRLVVTNNEQFF.

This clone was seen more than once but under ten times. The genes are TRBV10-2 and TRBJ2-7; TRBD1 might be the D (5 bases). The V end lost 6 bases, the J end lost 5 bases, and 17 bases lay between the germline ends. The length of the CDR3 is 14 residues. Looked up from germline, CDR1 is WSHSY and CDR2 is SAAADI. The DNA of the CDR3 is TGCGCCAGCAGCTTAGGCCAGGGTTTCAACGAGCAGTACTTC. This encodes CASSLGQGFNEQYF.

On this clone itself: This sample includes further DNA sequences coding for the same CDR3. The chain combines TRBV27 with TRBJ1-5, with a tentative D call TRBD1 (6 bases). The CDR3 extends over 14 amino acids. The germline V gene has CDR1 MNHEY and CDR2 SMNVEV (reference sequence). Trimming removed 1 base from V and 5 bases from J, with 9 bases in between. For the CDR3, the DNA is TGTGCCAGCAGTTTATGGGCAGGGGATCAGCCCCAGCATTTT. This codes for CASSLWAGDQPQHF.

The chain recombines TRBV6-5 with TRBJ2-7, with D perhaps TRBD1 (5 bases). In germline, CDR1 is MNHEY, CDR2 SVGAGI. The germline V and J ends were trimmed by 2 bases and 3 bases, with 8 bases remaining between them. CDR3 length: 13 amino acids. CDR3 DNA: TGTGCCAGCAGTTACCAGGGTTTCTACGAGCAGTACTTC. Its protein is CASSYQGFYEQYF.

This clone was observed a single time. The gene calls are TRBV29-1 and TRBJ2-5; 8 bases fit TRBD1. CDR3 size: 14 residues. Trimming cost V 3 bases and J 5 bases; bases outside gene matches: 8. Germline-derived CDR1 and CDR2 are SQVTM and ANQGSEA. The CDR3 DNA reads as TGCAGCGTTGATTTAGGGACAGGCGGGGAGACCCAGTACTTC. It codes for CSVDLGTGGETQYF.

CDR3 bases: TGCGCCAGCAGCTTGGTGAGACTAGTTGTCGACGAGCAGTACTTC. This translates into CASSLVRLVVDEQYF. This rearrangement joins TRBV5-1 to TRBJ2-7; D is possibly TRBD2 (6 bases). CDR1 is SGHRS and CDR2 is YFSETQ in the germline V gene. The length of the CDR3 is 15 residues. Trimming shortened V by 0 bases and J by 5 bases, and 15 bases separated the two germline ends.

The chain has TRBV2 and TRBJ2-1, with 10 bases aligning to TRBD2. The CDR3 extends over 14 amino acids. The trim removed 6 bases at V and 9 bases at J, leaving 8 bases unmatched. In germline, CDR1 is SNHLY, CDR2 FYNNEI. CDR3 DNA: TGTGCCAGCAGCCCTAGCGGGAGCTTACGTGAGCAGTTCTTC. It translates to CASSPSGSLREQFF.

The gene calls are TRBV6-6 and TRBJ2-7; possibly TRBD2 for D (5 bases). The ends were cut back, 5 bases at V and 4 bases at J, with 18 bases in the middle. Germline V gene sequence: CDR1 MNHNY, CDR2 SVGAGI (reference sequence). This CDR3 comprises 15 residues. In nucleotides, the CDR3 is TGTGCCAGCAGTCAGAGAGGGAACCTTTTTTACGAGCAGTACTTC. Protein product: CASSQRGNLFYEQYF.

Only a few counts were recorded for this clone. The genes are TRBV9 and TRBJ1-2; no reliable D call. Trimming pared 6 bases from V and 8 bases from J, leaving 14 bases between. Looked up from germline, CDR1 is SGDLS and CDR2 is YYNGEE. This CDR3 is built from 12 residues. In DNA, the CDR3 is TGTGCCAGCAACCTAAAAGGTGGAGGCTACACCTTC. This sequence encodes CASNLKGGGYTF.

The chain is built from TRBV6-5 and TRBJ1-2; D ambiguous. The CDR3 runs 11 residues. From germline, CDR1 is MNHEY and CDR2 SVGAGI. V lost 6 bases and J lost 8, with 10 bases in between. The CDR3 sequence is CASRQTRGYTF. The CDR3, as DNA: TGTGCCAGCAGGCAAACAAGAGGCTACACCTTC.

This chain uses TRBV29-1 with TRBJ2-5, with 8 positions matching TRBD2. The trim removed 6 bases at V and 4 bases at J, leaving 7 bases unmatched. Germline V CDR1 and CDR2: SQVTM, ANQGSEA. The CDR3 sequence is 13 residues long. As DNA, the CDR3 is TGCAGCGTCCAACCAGCGGGAGCAGAGACCCAGTACTTC. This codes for CSVQPAGAETQYF.

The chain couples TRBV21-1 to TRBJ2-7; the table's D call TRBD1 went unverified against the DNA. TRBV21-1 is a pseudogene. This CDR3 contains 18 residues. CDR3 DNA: TGTGCCAGCAGCAGAACCCTTGAACAGGGAATCTTTTCCTACGAGCAGTACTTC. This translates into CASSRTLEQGIFSYEQYF.

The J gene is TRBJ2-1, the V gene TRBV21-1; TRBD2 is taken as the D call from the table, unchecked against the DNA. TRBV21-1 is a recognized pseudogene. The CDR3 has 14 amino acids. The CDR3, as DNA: TGTGCCAGCAGCTCTGTACTGTCCTACAATGAGCAGTTCTTC. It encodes CASSSVLSYNEQFF.

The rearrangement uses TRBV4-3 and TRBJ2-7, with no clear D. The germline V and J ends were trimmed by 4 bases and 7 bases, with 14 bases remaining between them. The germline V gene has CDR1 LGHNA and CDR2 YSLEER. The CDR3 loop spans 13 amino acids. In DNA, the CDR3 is TGCGCCAGCAGCCCATTACTCATGGGGGAGCAGTACTTC. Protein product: CASSPLLMGEQYF.

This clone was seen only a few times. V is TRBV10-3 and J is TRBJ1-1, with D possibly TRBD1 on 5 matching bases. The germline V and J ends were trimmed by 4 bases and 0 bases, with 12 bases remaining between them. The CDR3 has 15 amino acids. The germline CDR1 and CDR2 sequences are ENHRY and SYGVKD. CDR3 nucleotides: TGTGCCATCAGTGTACTCAGGGACTTGAACACTGAAGCTTTCTTT. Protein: CAISVLRDLNTEAFF.

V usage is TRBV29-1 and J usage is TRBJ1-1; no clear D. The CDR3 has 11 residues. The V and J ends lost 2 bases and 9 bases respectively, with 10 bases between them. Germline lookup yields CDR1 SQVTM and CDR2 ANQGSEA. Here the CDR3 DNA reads TGCAGCGTTGAATACGGACGTAAAGCTTTCTTT. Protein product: CSVEYGRKAFF.

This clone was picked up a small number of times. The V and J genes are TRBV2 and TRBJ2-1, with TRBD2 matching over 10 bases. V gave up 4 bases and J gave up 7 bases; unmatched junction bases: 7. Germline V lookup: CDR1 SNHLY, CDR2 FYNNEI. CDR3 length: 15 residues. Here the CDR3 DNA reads TGTGCCAGCAGTGCTAGCGGGAGCTCTGTGAATGAGCAGTTCTTC. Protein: CASSASGSSVNEQFF. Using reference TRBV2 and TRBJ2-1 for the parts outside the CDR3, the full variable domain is EPEVTQTPSHQVTQMGQEVILRCVPISNHLYFYWYRQILGQKVEFLVSFYNNEISEKSEIFDDQFSVERPDGSNFTLKIRSTKLEDSAMYFCASSASGSSVNEQFFGPGTRLTVL.

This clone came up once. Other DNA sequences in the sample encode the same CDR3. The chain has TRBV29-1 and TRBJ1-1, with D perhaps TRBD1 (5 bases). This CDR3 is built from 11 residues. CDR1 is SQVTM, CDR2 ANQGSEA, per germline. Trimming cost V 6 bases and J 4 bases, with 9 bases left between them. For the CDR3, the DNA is TGCAGCGTCGATAGGGGCACTGAAGCTTTCTTT. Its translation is CSVDRGTEAFF.

The CDR3, as DNA: TGTGCCACAGGGACGCGCACTGAAGCTTTCTTT. This encodes CATGTRTEAFF. The chain joins TRBV9 to TRBJ1-1, with D tentatively TRBD1 (5 bases). The CDR3 has 11 residues. V was trimmed by 9 bases and J by 4 bases, leaving 10 bases between them. Germline CDR1 SGDLS, CDR2 YYNGEE. Together with reference TRBV9 and TRBJ1-1, the CDR3 gives the full variable domain: DSGVTQTPKHLITATGQRVTLRCSPRSGDLSVYWYQQSLDQGLQFLIQYYNGEERAKGNILERFSAQQFPDLHSELNLSSLELGDSALYFCATGTRTEAFFGQGTRLTVV.

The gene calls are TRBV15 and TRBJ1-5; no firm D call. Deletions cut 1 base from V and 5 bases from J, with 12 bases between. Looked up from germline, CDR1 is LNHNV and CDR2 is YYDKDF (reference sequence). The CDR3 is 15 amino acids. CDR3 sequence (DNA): TGTGCCACCAGCAGAGTTGTGCATCCGGATCAGCCCCAGCATTTT. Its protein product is CATSRVVHPDQPQHF.

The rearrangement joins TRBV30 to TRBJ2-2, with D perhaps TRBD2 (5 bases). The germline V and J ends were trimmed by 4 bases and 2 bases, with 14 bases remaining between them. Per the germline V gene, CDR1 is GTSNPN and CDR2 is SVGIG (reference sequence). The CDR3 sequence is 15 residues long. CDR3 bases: TGTGCCTGGAATGGTGACTATGATAACACCGGGGAGCTGTTTTTT. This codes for CAWNGDYDNTGELFF.

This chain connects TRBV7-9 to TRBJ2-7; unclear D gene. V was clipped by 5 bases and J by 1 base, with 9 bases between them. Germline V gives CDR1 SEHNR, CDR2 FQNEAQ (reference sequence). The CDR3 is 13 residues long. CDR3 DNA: TGTGCCAGCAGCCCCCGCAGGTCCTACGAGCAGTACTTC. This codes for CASSPRRSYEQYF.

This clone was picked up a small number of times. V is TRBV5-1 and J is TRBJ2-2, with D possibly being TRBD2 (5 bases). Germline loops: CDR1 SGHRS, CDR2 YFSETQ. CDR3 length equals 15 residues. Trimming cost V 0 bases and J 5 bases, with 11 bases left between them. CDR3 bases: TGCGCCAGCAGCTTGGGTGGGAGTTGGACCGGGGAGCTGTTTTTT. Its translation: CASSLGGSWTGELFF.

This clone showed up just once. CDR3 in DNA: TGTGCCAGCTCCAGGACTAGCGAGCACAATGAGCAGTTCTTC. This codes for CASSRTSEHNEQFF. The chain carries TRBV18 and TRBJ2-1, with 9 bases fitting TRBD2. The CDR3 is 14 amino acids. The ends lost 6 bases at V and 5 bases at J; junction bases unmatched: 5. Germline loops: CDR1 KGHSH, CDR2 LQKENI.

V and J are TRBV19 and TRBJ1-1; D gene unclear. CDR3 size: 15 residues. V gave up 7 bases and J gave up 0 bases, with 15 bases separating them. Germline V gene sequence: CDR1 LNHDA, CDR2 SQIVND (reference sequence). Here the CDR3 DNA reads TGTGCCAGTATAAAGGACGGCGCCCTGAACACTGAAGCTTTCTTT. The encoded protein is CASIKDGALNTEAFF.